This T cell receptor (beta chain) originates from a study of read filtering for tumor transcriptome and immune sequencing. Worth noting for this clonotype: Its antigen is not known.

This library used approximately 390 ng RNA and molecular barcoded adaptors spanning alpha/delta and beta/gamma chains. Each CDR3 protein is one row after TCRdb ran MiXCR on the reads. The sample carries tens of thousands of distinct CDR3 sequences, around 21% recorded once. Trimming removed 2 bases from V and 1 base from J, with 8 bases in between. The CDR3 sequence is 14 residues long. From germline, CDR1 is SGHAT and CDR2 FQNNGV. The study's findings and limits: RNA-seq captured clonotypes less deeply and reliably than IR-seq.

At the time of active disease, bone marrow was collected from every patient. The chain links TRBV11-2 to TRBJ2-5; D unclear. This TCR came from a donor at least 40 years old with multiple myeloma. Sequencing used a population of CD138-negative cells sorted from bone marrow. The CDR3 is CASSLRLPQETQYF. The CDR3 DNA follows: TGTGCCAGCAGCTTACGTCTACCCCAAGAGACCCAGTACTTC. Together with reference TRBV11-2 and TRBJ2-5, the CDR3 gives the full variable domain: EAGVAQSPRYKIIEKRQSVAFWCNPISGHATLYWYQQILGQGPKLLIQFQNNGVVDDSQLPKDRFSAERLKGVDSTLKIQPAKLEDSAVYLCASSLRLPQETQYFGPGTRLLVL.